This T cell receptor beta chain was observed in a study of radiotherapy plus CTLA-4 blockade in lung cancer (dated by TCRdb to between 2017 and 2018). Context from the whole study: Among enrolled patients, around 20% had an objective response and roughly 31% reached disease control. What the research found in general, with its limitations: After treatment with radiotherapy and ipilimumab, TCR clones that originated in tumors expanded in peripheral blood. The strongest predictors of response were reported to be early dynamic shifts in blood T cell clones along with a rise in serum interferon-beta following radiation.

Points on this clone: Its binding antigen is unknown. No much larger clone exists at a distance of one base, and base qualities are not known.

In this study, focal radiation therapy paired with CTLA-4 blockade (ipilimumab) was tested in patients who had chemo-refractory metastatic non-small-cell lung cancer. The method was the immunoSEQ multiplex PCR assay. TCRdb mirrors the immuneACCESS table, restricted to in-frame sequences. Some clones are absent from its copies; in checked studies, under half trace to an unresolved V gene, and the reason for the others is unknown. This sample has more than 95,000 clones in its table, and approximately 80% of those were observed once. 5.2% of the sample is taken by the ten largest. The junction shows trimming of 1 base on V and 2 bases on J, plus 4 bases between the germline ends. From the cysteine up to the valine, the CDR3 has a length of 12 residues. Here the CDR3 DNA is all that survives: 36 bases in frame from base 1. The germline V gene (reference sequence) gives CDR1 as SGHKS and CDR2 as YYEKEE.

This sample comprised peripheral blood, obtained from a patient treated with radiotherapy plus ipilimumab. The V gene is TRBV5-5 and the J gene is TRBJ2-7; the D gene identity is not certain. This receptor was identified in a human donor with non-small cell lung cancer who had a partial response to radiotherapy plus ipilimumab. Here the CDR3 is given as CASSLTAYEQYV. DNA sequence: TGTGCCAGCAGCTTGACAGCCTACGAGCAGTACGTC.